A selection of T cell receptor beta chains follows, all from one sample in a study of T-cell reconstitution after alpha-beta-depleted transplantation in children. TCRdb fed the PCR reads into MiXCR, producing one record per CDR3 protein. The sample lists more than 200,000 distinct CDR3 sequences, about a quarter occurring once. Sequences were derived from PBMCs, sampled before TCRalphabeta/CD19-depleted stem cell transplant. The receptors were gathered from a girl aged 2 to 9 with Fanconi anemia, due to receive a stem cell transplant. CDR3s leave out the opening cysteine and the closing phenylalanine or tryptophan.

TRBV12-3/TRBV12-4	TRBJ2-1	ASSRLGAGEQF
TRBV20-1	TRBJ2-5	SAPESRLETQY
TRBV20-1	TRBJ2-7	SARRGTGYEQY
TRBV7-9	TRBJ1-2	ASSLEVGVNGYT
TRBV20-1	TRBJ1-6	SATGQYHNSPLH
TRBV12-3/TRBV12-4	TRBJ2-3	ASSIVIGVSDTQY
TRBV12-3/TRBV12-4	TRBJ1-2	ASRNLNLNYGYT
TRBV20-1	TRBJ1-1	SARAGTKEAEAF
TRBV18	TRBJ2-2	ASSPQLKLSRGSYTGELF
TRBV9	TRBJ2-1	ASSVEVSSGVGYNEQF
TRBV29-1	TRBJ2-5	SVEQGETQY
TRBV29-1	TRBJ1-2	SVSEGDYGYT
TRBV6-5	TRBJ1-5	ASSYQGWDQPQH
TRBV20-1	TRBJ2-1	SAPWRESSEQF
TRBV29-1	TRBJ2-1	SVAGTDNYNEQF
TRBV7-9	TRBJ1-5	ASSSDSNQPQH
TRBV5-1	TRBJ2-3	ASSFTSSGDRTDTQY
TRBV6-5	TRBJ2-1	ASSYLGLAGEREQF
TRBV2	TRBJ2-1	ARPDGAVEQF
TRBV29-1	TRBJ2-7	SVLEYEQY
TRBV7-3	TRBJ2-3	ASSSMGTDTQY
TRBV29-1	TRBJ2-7	SVEDLGEGYEQY
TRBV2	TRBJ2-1	ASRRGLAGGTSYNERF
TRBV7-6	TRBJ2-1	ASSNYGGGYNEQF
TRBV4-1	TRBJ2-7	ASSRKRIGTSGLYEQY
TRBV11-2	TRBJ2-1	ASSLGGRVSYNEQF
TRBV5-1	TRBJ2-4	ASSPGLKNIQY
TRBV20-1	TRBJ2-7	SGLAGEYEQY
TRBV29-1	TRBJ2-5	SVGPPGLEETQY
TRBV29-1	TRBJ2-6	SVAAGIASGANVLT
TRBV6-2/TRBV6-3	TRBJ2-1	ASRTYGTSLHEQF
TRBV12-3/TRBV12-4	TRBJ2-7	ASSSYRQASTSYFYGEQY
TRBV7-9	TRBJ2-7	ASSRTQGFFNEQY
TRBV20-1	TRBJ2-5	SAPSGKRGKTQY
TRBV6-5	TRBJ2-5	ASSSPGGTQY
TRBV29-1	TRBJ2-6	SAASTLKRSGANVLT
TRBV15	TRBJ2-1	ATSRQRSHNEQF